This entry lists 8 T cell receptor beta chains sequenced from one sample in a study of T cell responses to AZD1222 COVID-19 vaccine. Some clones are missing from TCRdb's copy, which holds only in-frame ones; the method was immunoSEQ multiplex PCR. Here the sample spans about 130,000 clones, less than 95% being singletons. The specimen comprised peripheral blood, sampled on day 0 of MenACWY control vaccination. These receptor sequences come from an adult in good health.

The chain carries TRBV28 and TRBJ1-1; unclear D gene. The V end lost 2 bases, the J end lost 4 bases, and 11 bases lay between the germline ends. Germline V gene lookup returns CDR1 MDHEN and CDR2 SYDVKM. The CDR3 runs to 14 residues. CDR3 DNA: TGTGCCAGCAGTTTACCATTCAGTGGCACTGAAGCTTTCTTT. It translates to CASSLPFSGTEAFF.

This rearrangement joins TRBV7-2 to TRBJ1-4, with a tentative D call TRBD1 (5 bases). V gave up 6 bases and J gave up 4 bases, with 9 bases separating them. In germline, CDR1 is SGHTA, CDR2 FQGNSA. The CDR3 sequence is 13 residues long. CDR3 bases: TGTGCCAGCAGGGGGCCTCTTAATGAAAAACTGTTTTTT. Translation gives CASRGPLNEKLFF. Full variable domain (remainder filled in from reference TRBV7-2 and TRBJ1-4): GAGVSQSPSNKVTEKGKDVELRCDPISGHTALYWYRQSLGQGLEFLIYFQGNSAPDKSGLPSDRFSAERTGGSVSTLTIQRTQQEDSAVYLCASRGPLNEKLFFGSGTQLSVL.

The chain employs TRBV10-3 and TRBJ1-4, with 7 bases aligning to TRBD1. CDR1 and CDR2 from the germline V gene are ENHRY and SYGVKD. There are 13 residues in the CDR3. V was pared by 0 bases and J by 8 bases, with 0 bases of the junction left unmatched. Written as DNA, the CDR3 is TGTGCCATCAGTGAGTCAGGGGGCGAAAAACTGTTTTTT. Translated: CAISESGGEKLFF.

The V call is TRBV6-7, the J call TRBJ1-5; 7 bases agree with TRBD1. TRBV6-7 has ORF status, its function being uncertain. This CDR3 region has 18 residues. The J segment lost 0 bases and the V segment lost 5 bases, leaving 13 bases of the junction unmatched. CDR3 residues: CASSLRDRAGNSNQPQHF. The CDR3 region has the DNA TGTGCCAGCAGTCTGCGCGACAGGGCAGGGAATAGCAATCAGCCCCAGCATTTT.

The CDR3 sequence is CASSQDPGLATGELFF. CDR3 bases: TGCGCCAGCAGCCAAGATCCCGGACTCGCGACCGGGGAGCTGTTTTTT. The chain has TRBV4-1 and TRBJ2-2; TRBD2 might be the D (5 bases). Germline V gene lookup returns CDR1 MGHRA and CDR2 YSYEKL. V shed 0 bases and J shed 5 bases, with 13 bases lying between them. The CDR3 extends over 16 amino acids.

The V gene is TRBV18, the J gene TRBJ1-2; 7 nucleotides align to TRBD1. Unmatched junction bases numbered 11, after V lost 3 bases and J lost 7 bases. This CDR3 region has 15 residues. Looked up from germline, CDR1 is KGHSH and CDR2 is LQKENI. In nucleotides, the CDR3 is TGTGCCAGCTCACCGTGGACAGGTCGCGAGGGTGGCTACACCTTC. Translating gives CASSPWTGREGGYTF.

The chain uses TRBV14 and TRBJ2-5; possibly TRBD2 for D (5 bases). The germline CDR1 and CDR2 sequences are SGHDN and FVKESK. The CDR3 spans 16 residues. Deletions cut 0 bases from V and 5 bases from J, with 16 bases between. This CDR3 is CASSQERGWVMETQYF. CDR3 nucleotides: TGTGCCAGCAGCCAAGAACGGGGATGGGTCATGGAGACCCAGTACTTC.

V is TRBV7-2 and J is TRBJ1-2; D remains ambiguous. Germline CDR1 and CDR2: SGHTA and FQGNSA. The CDR3 contains 12 residues. Trimming stripped 4 bases from V and 4 bases from J, with 7 bases between. CDR3 sequence reads: CASSSDTYGYTF. The CDR3 nucleotides read TGTGCCAGCAGCTCTGACACCTATGGCTACACCTTC.